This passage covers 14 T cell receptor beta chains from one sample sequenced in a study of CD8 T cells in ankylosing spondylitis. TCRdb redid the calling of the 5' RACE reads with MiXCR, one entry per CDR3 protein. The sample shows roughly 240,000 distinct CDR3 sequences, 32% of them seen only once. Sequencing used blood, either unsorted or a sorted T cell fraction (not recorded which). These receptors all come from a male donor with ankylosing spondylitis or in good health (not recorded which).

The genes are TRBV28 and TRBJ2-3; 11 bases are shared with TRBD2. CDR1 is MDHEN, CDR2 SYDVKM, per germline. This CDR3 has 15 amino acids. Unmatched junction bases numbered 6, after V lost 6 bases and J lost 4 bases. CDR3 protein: CASSTGLAVSDTQYF. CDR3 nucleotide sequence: TGTGCCAGCAGCACGGGACTAGCGGTATCAGATACGCAGTATTTT.

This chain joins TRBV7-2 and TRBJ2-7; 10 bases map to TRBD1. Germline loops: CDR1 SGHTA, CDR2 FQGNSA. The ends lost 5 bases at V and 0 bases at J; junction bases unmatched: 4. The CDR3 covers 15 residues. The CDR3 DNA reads TGTGCCAGCAGCGAGGGACAGGGGATCTCCTACGAGCAGTACTTC. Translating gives CASSEGQGISYEQYF.

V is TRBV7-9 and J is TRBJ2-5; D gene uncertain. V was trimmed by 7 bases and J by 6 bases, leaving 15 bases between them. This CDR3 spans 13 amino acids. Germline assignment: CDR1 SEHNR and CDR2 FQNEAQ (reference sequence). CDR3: CASNTDKTKTQYF. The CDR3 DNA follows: TGTGCCAGCAACACCGATAAAACGAAGACCCAGTACTTC.

Written as DNA, the CDR3 is TGTGCCAGCAGCCAAGGTATCGTCCCCGAGCAGTACTTC. Translation gives CASSQGIVPEQYF. The V call is TRBV3-1, the J call TRBJ2-7; D is undetermined. The V and J ends lost 1 base and 6 bases respectively, with 10 bases between them. The CDR3 consists of 13 residues. Germline CDR1 reads LGHDT; CDR2 reads YNNKEL (reference sequence).

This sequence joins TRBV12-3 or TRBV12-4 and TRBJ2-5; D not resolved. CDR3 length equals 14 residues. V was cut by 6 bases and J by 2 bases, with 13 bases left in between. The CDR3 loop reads CASSRIYIQETQYF. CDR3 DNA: TGTGCCAGCAGCCGAATCTACATACAAGAGACCCAGTACTTC.

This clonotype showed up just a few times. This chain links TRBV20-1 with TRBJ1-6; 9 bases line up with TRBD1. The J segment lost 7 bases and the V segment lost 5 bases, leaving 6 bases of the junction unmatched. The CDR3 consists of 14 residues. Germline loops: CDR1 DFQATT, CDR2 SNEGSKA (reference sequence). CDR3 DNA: TGCAGTGCTTCAGTGGGACAGGGAAATTCACCCCTCCACTTT. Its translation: CSASVGQGNSPLHF.

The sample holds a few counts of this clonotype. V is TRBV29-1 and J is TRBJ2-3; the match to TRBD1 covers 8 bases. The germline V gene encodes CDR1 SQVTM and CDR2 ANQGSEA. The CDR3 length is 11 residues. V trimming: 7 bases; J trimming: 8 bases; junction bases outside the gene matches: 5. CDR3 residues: CSAEQGVTQYF. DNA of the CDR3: TGCAGCGCCGAACAGGGGGTTACGCAGTATTTT.

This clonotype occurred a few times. The CDR3 DNA is TGTGCCAGCTCGTCCGCGAGTTACAATGAGCAGTTCTTC. Amino acid sequence: CASSSASYNEQFF. The gene calls are TRBV27 and TRBJ2-1; D ambiguous. There are 13 residues in the CDR3. Trimming took off 8 bases at V and 4 bases at J, with 12 bases between the two ends. The germline gives CDR1 MNHEY, CDR2 SMNVEV (reference sequence).

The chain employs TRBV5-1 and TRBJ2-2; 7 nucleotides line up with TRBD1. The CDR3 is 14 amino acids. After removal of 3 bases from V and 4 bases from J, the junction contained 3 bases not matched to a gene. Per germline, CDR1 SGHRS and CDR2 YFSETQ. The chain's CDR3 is CASSYRGVTGELFF. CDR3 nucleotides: TGCGCCAGCAGCTACAGGGGAGTCACCGGGGAGCTGTTTTTT.

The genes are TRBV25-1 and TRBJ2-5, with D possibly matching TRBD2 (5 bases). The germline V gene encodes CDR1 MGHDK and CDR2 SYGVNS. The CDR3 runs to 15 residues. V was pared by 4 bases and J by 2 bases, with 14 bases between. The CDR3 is CASSGLGVGQETQYF. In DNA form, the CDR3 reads TGTGCCAGCAGTGGCCTCGGGGTTGGGCAAGAGACCCAGTACTTC.

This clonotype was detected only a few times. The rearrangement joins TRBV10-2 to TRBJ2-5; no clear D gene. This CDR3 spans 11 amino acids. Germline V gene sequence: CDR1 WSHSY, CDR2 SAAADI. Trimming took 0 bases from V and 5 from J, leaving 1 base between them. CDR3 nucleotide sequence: TGCGCCAGCAGTGAGTCGGAGACCCAGTACTTC. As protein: CASSESETQYF.

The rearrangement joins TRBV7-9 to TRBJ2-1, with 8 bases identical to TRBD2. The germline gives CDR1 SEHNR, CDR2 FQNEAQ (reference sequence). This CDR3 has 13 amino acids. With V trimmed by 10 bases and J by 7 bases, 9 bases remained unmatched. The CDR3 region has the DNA TGTGCCATCACGGGGGGGCTGAGGAATGAGCAGTTCTTC. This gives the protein CAITGGLRNEQFF. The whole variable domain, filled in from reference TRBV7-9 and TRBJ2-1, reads DTGVSQNPRHKITKRGQNVTFRCDPISEHNRLYWYRQTLGQGPEFLTYFQNEAQLEKSRLLSDRFSAERPKGSFSTLEIQRTEQGDSAMYLCAITGGLRNEQFFGPGTRLTVL.

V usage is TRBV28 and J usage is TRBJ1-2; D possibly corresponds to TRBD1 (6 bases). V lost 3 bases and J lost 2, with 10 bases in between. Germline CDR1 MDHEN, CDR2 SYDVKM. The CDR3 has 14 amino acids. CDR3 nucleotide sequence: TGTGCCAGCAGTTTTGGCCAGGGGAACTATGGCTACACCTTC. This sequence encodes CASSFGQGNYGYTF.

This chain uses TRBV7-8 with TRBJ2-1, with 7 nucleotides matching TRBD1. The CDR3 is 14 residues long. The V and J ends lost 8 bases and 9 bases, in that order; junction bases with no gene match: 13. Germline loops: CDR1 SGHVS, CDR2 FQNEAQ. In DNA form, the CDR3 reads TGTGCCAGCGGCGTACCGGGACAGAGATTTGAGCAGTTCTTC. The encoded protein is CASGVPGQRFEQFF.